This entry features one T cell receptor beta chain sequence. This receptor's antigen is unknown. The input lacks base qualities; no much larger clone sits a single base away. This specimen comes from a study of cytomegalovirus exposure and HLA in healthy donors (dated by TCRdb to about 2017). Regarding the research as a whole: An earlier analysis of under 600 of the donors reported about 250 Gb of sequence data and about 100 million unique TCR beta sequences from around 200 million T cells. Roughly 300 gigabases of sequencing data and 70 million to 100 million unique TCR sequences made up an early release that covered fewer than 650 HLA-typed donors. Of the 300 to 500 genotyped donors, 75% to 85% were placed in the genetic ancestry cluster associated with self-reported Caucasian donors. The aim of the study was to test whether cataloging public T cell receptors could identify signatures of past pathogen exposure. The study used immunosequencing to profile the T cell repertoires of 670 or so subjects and linked those repertoires to cytomegalovirus serostatus. A separate validation cohort of roughly 130 different subjects was used in addition to the roughly 700-subject first cohort. To predict cytomegalovirus infection status, the study brought together high-throughput TCR immunosequencing, statistical association of individual TCRs with disease status, and machine learning. A later analysis re-examined previously published TCR beta repertoires from over 500 donors and added high-resolution HLA genotyping to investigate patterns of TCR occurrence. In the later analysis, no new phenotypic data were used to find candidate immune exposures; instead, reliance was placed on TCR beta sequences and their occurrence across donors. In an earlier analysis of more than 550 of the donors, high-throughput TCR beta sequencing was used to judge whether each TCR beta V gene segment behaved as functional or pseudogenic. Alongside the repertoire data, information on donor age, sex, ethnicity and CMV serostatus was compiled. In a later genetic analysis, genome-wide SNP genotypes for about 55% of the roughly 670 donors were used, and that subset was treated as a discovery cohort. All discovery cohort repertoires had been generated on a single sequencing platform. HLA typing included class I and class II loci at four-digit resolution. The number of typed donors differed by locus: about 620-630 for A, B, C, DRB1 and DQB1; 500 to 550 for DQA1; about 600 for DPA1; and approximately 450 for DPB1. About five DR-DQ haplotypes were treated as single units for association and clustering because of strong linkage in the cohort. On average, around 240,000 unique TCR beta nucleotide sequences were sequenced per donor among a few hundred genotyped donors of the cohort, with around 19% of those sequences being non-productive. Paper-wide results and their limitations: In this cohort, only TCR beta chains were sequenced, and detectable features were limited by the absence of alpha or paired-chain data. The study listed 150 to 200 TCR beta chains as associated with cytomegalovirus. A further reported finding was that TCR beta sequences accurately predicted the HLA-A and HLA-B alleles for most subjects in the first cohort. Linkage disequilibrium might explain the correlated functional status among segregating V segments, but an unknown experimental factor could not be excluded. Specific HLA alleles were associated with 15,000 to 20,000 TCR beta sequences at a false discovery rate of 0.05 in a later analysis. A later analysis found that HLA-associated TCR beta chains were more clonally expanded and had lower generation probabilities than equally common non-associated chains. The 87-base-pair reads could not distinguish some IMGT-functional V segments, including TRBV6-2 and TRBV6-3, so those segments were excluded. Most TCR sequences were seen in very few donors, while some public TCRs were found in many individuals. Compared with the roughly 720-donor mean, donors in an Asian-associated ancestry cluster had fewer N-insertions in productive TCRs, according to a later genetic analysis. According to a later analysis, most CMV-associated TCR beta chains appeared to be HLA-restricted, and the HLA associations seemed to be driven largely by CMV exposure. The classifier was reported to diagnose cytomegalovirus status with high specificity and sensitivity in both the original cohort and the validation cohort. An earlier analysis of approximately 570 of the donors showed that most TCR beta V segments appeared in productive rearrangements either about 87% or about 30% of the time, which broadly matched IMGT annotations. A few of the identified cytomegalovirus-associated TCR beta chains were confirmed in vitro to be specific for cytomegalovirus antigens. A group of highly shared sequence variants was considered likely to be a technical artifact of the sequencing pipeline. Because counts were too low, roughly 17 rarely observed V segments, including chromosome 9 orphons, were left out of the earlier analysis of several hundred of the donors. When HLA alleles, especially DR and DQ, strongly co-occurred, attributing TCR associations to individual alleles was difficult. HLA typing was unavailable for some donors at each locus, so association tests used only the typed subset. Several of the top co-occurrence clusters appeared to be linked to parvovirus B19, influenza, CMV and Epstein-Barr virus, according to a later analysis. In a later analysis, TCR association rates were found to vary across HLA loci, with the most associated TCRs seen for DRB1 alleles and the fewest for HLA-C alleles. V-gene and J-gene trimming of TCR beta chains was associated with a missense DCLRE1C variant in a later genetic analysis, and the association was replicated in an independent cohort. The presence/absence analyses assumed that sequencing depth was roughly uniform across donors, and that assumption may not be true. The authors suggested that the approach could potentially be extended to other disease states and immunological phenotypes. For the cohort, immune exposure information was limited to CMV serostatus.

V trim: 3 bases; J trim: 3 bases; unmatched bases: 9. Its CDR3 holds 15 amino acids, cysteine through phenylalanine. This entry keeps only the CDR3 DNA: 45 bases, framed from base 1. CDR1 and CDR2 are drawn from the germline V gene (reference sequence): SGHNT, YYREEE. The library was generated by the immunoSEQ multiplex PCR assay. For the multiplex PCR, a mixture combining 60 forward primers for TCR Vbeta segments and 13 reverse primers for TCR Jbeta segments was used. A multiplex PCR assay on genomic DNA amplified the CDR3 region of rearranged TCR beta genes. The amplified TCR beta libraries were sequenced on the Illumina HiSeq System as 87-base-pair reads. The paper's processing steps were these. Across the roughly 600 repertoires, a later analysis counted tens of millions of unique TCR beta chains, about 10 million of which were shared by at least two donors. Raw reads were error-corrected and collapsed into unique sequences with a nearest-neighbor algorithm that merged closely related sequences to remove PCR and sequencing errors. CDR3 sequences were aligned to IMGT reference sequences to assign V, D and J gene segments. For a sequence to be retained, a match of at least six nucleotides to both a V gene segment and a J gene segment was required. A rearrangement counted as productive if the CDR3 had no stop codons and remained in frame with V and J, and every other rearrangement counted as non-productive. Following IMGT convention, CDR3 was defined as the stretch from the second conserved V-encoded cysteine up to the conserved J-encoded phenylalanine. The earlier analysis of about 500 of the donors excluded sequences that lacked an unambiguous match to a single V gene segment. In an earlier analysis of almost 600 of the donors, a V segment was called functional when productive rearrangements were above 56.7%, and segregating when the standard deviation between donors exceeded 5%. A statistical classification framework was developed to diagnose cytomegalovirus status using the catalog of TCR beta chain sequences. V and J gene assignment, in a later analysis, came from comparing TCR nucleotide sequences with IMGT/GENE-DB human TR gene sequences. Using the TCRdist pipeline, a later analysis assigned CDR3 sequences along with most-parsimonious VDJ recombination scenarios. In a later analysis, every TCR beta chain was defined by the combination of its CDR3 amino acid sequence and its V-gene family, and reads without a unique V-gene family were dropped. In a later analysis, 450 to 600 highly shared, low-generation-probability nucleotide sequences were removed to address suspected cross-contamination and a sequencing artifact. For each public chain, a later analysis derived a clonal expansion index from normalized ranks of inferred template counts within each repertoire. A later analysis computed generation probabilities with a VDJ recombination model fitted to out-of-frame rearrangements, and checked the results against IGoR. In a later analysis, hypergeometric tests were used to score TCR-TCR, TCR-HLA and TCR-CMV co-occurrence, with a repertoire-size bias correction applied to TCR pairs. A later analysis estimated false discovery rates by permuting HLA or CMV assignments 20 times. A later analysis grouped co-occurring TCRs with DBSCAN, adding TCRdist sequence similarity when clustering within HLA-allele-positive subsets. Co-occurrence clustering excluded repertoires with fewer than 30,000 or more than 120,000 public chains, plus five with anomalous nucleotide sharing. The table comes from immuneACCESS by way of TCRdb, which keeps in-frame sequences with V and J called. Part of the clones is missing from these tables; in studies checked, under half for an unresolved V gene and the rest for unknown reasons. D and trimming were read from the DNA, whereas the V and J calls and clone size are those reported in that table. Across this sample there are 60,000 or so clones, with more than 70% seen only once. The ten largest make up approximately 25% of the sample.

In total, roughly 710 healthy bone marrow donors made up the cohort. All cohort members were sampled while nominally healthy, although unrecorded immune exposures were likely present. The donor tested CMV seropositive, placing the donor among the 250 to 300 seropositive members of the cohort. A peripheral blood sample was collected from each donor, and TCR beta sequencing was performed on peripheral blood mononuclear cells. The Qiagen DNeasy Blood Extraction Kit was used to extract genomic DNA from the blood cell samples. The chain couples TRBV5-4 to TRBJ2-7, with TRBD1 matching 7 junction bases. The sequence derives from a man between 45 and 60 years old in good health and CMV-seropositive. Sample: PBMCs. The nucleotide sequence is given as TGTGCCAGCAGCTCTTATCGGGACAGAGTCTACGAGCAGTACTTC. This encodes CASSSYRDRVYEQYF.